The 6 T cell receptor beta chains given below trace back to one sample, sequenced in a study of Ad26.COV2.S vaccination and SARS-CoV-2 variants. Sample treatment: about 20 received Ad26.COV2.S at low or high dose, single or two shots; about 5 received placebo; per-sample allocation not given. Following the first vaccine or placebo injection, samples were taken on day 63. The method was immunoSEQ multiplex PCR; TCRdb's version includes in-frame clones alone and lacks a portion of them. Among about 320,000 clones listed, over 80% were seen once. Sequenced material: peripheral blood, taken in a trial of Ad26.COV2.S vaccine versus placebo. These receptors were obtained from a person between 18 and 60 years old who received the Ad26.COV2.S COVID-19 vaccine or a placebo.

The rearrangement joins TRBV10-1 to TRBJ2-2; D call uncertain. The germline V gene encodes CDR1 WNHNN and CDR2 SYGVQD (reference sequence). The CDR3 consists of 15 residues. The V gene lost 0 bases and the J gene lost 7 bases, with 12 bases spanning the gap. CDR3 nucleotide sequence: TGCGCCAGCAGTGAGTCGAAGAGTTCTAGCGGGGAGCTGTTTTTT. Protein product: CASSESKSSSGELFF.

The chain carries TRBV23-1 and TRBJ1-1; tentative D call: TRBD1 (5 bases). TRBV23-1 has ORF status, its function being uncertain. V lost 8 bases to trimming and J lost 8 bases, with 21 bases between them. The CDR3 loop spans 14 amino acids. The CDR3 bases are TGCGCCAGCCTAACCGTGAGCAGGGACGGGGAAGCTTTCTTT. It encodes CASLTVSRDGEAFF.

The chain carries TRBV6-5 and TRBJ1-6; 7 nucleotides agree with TRBD1. Germline CDR1 MNHEY, CDR2 SVGAGI. V lost 6 bases, J lost 5 bases, and 7 bases stayed unmatched. This CDR3 contains 15 residues. CDR3 amino acids: CASRPGTVNNSPLHF. CDR3 DNA: TGTGCCAGCAGACCCGGGACAGTGAATAATTCACCCCTCCACTTT.

The V gene is TRBV3-1 (or the pseudogene TRBV3-2), the J gene TRBJ2-1; TRBD2 agrees at 15 bases. Germline lookup yields CDR1 LGHDT and CDR2 YNNKEL (reference sequence). J lost 0 bases, V lost 4 bases, and 7 bases had no gene match. This CDR3 has 19 residues. The CDR3 spells CASSRPGLAGGSSYNEQFF. CDR3 coding DNA: TGTGCCAGCAGCCGGCCGGGACTAGCGGGGGGTAGCTCCTACAATGAGCAGTTCTTC.

V and J are TRBV5-1 and TRBJ1-6; the match to TRBD1 covers 7 bases. Per germline, CDR1 SGHRS and CDR2 YFSETQ. This CDR3 has 14 residues. Losses at the gene ends were 4 bases for V and 13 bases for J; bases not matched to a gene: 11. This chain's CDR3 is CASSPGQVNGPLHF. CDR3 nucleotide sequence: TGCGCCAGCAGCCCCGGACAGGTTAATGGGCCCCTCCACTTT.

The J gene is TRBJ1-1, the V gene TRBV15; 9 bases map to TRBD1. The V segment lost 1 base and the J segment 5 bases; nucleotides outside the gene matches: 5. CDR1 is LNHNV and CDR2 is YYDKDF in the germline V gene (reference sequence). CDR3 length equals 15 residues. The CDR3 spells CATSRAGQGETEAFF. The CDR3 coding sequence is TGTGCCACCAGCAGAGCGGGACAGGGAGAAACTGAAGCTTTCTTT. Combining the CDR3 with reference TRBV15 and TRBJ1-1 gives the whole variable domain DAMVIQNPRYQVTQFGKPVTLSCSQTLNHNVMYWYQQKSSQAPKLLFHYYDKDFNNEADTPDNFQSRRPNTSFCFLDIRSPGLGDTAMYLCATSRAGQGETEAFFGQGTRLTVV.